This TCR beta chain appears in the sequencing data of a study of a mutant IDH1 vaccine in newly diagnosed glioma. Whole-study results and caveats: Vaccine-induced immune responses were detected in roughly 93% of patients.

This sample's time point: baseline, week 1 (first vaccination visit). Treatment defined: pre-vaccination baseline after standard-of-care therapy. Astrocytomas that were new, WHO grade 3 or 4, IDH1-mutant and ATRX-lost were present in the donors. Here immunoSEQ multiplex PCR was the method, and the copy in TCRdb shows in-frame clones only, minus some. The profile covers nearly 15,000 clones, with 80% to 90% appearing a single time and 7% to 10% taken by the ten largest. In regard to this clone: The antigen remains undetermined.

The CDR3 totals 14 residues. Deletions cut 1 base from V and 8 bases from J, with 11 bases between. The V gene's germline CDR1 is KGHSH and CDR2 LQKENI. Here the sequenced sample was PBMCs, taken from a glioma patient treated with radiotherapy, temozolomide or both. The chain carries TRBV18 and TRBJ1-4; D uncertain. The receptor comes from a middle-aged woman with glioma. Some clones in this sample may be carry-over from other donors' samples. The CDR3 nucleotides read TGTGCCAGCTCACCACAACAAATGGAGGAAAAACTGTTTTTT. Encoded protein: CASSPQQMEEKLFF.